These 2 T cell receptor beta chains were all obtained from the same sample, sequenced in a study of OX40 agonist ivuxolimab in advanced cancers. The library was made by the immunoSEQ multiplex PCR assay. The source is immuneACCESS, and TCRdb retained only in-frame sequences with V and J called. Part of the clones is not carried over; for the studies checked, unresolved V genes explain less than half of this, and the remainder is unexplained. This sample lists approximately 28,000 clones; 90% to 95% were detected once. The ten largest account for roughly 10% of the sample. The input for sequencing was CD4+ or CD8+ T cells sorted from blood, taken in a trial of the OX40 agonist ivuxolimab. Receptors were obtained from an adult with an advanced solid tumor such as melanoma, head and neck, liver or kidney cancer.

V usage is TRBV5-1 and J usage is TRBJ1-1; maybe TRBD1 (5 bases). The germline gives CDR1 SGHRS, CDR2 YFSETQ. There are 17 residues in the CDR3. Trimming shortened V by 0 bases and J by 0 bases, and 15 bases separated the two germline ends. Here the CDR3 reads CASSLAPFGTMNTEAFF. DNA of the CDR3: TGCGCCAGCAGCTTGGCCCCGTTTGGGACCATGAACACTGAAGCTTTCTTT.

The chain combines TRBV2 with TRBJ2-4; D ambiguous. The V gene's germline CDR1 is SNHLY and CDR2 FYNNEI. V lost 4 bases and J lost 1, with 11 bases in between. The CDR3 consists of 15 residues. The DNA for the CDR3 is TGTGCCAGCAGTGGAACATCCGGGGCCAAAAACATTCAGTACTTC. It is translated as CASSGTSGAKNIQYF.